The T cell receptor (beta chain) under discussion was sequenced for a study of early T cells in non-severe SARS-CoV-2 infection (dated by TCRdb to 2020 to 2022). General notes on the study: Bulk RNA from unsorted whole blood was used for TCR sequencing, so alpha and beta chains could not be paired. On the study overall, not on this receptor specifically: VDJdb matching was skewed toward anti-spike CD8 responses, so virus-specific expansions were likely underestimated and private and CD4 specificities were missed.

Set within a cohort of healthcare workers in London, UK, this nested case-control study involved weekly PCR testing of nasopharyngeal swabs along with blood sampling. Healthcare workers were recruited between 23 and 31 March 2020, during the week of the UK lockdown, and were followed weekly for up to roughly 16 weeks. Receptor amplification or capture employed 5' RACE. TCRdb shows the sequencer as NextSeq 500. To correct for sequencing error and PCR bias, the TCR library protocol tagged individual cDNA molecules with unique molecular identifiers. Both TCR alpha and beta chains were sequenced, and tight co-correlation was observed between alpha and beta sequence abundances in each sample. In the authors' own workflow: Decombinator V4 was used to perform V gene, J gene and CDR3 annotation of TCR sequences. TCRs were defined as expanded if a significant change between any two time points was detected under a Poisson model with p below 0.0001. TCR abundances were normalised to the total number of TCRs sequenced in each sample and reported as counts per million. MAIT TCRs were defined by TRAV1-2 paired with TRAJ12, TRAJ20 or TRAJ33, and iNKT TCRs by TRAV10 paired with TRAJ18. VDJdb, accessed 1 November 2021, was searched for CMV, EBV and SARS-CoV-2 annotated TCRs, with TCRs annotated for multiple antigens excluded. The public sequencing data were trimmed at Q25 with fastp and processed into clonotypes with MiXCR by TCRdb, which kept only in-frame beta chains. Every distinct CDR3 protein forms one entry, paired with its most common genes and DNA. The V and J calls were not made by the authors but by TCRdb's processing. This sample lists 65,000 to 95,000 distinct CDR3 sequences; around 16% were detected once. The ten largest make up less than 3.5% of the sample.

The CDR3 starts with the cysteine, ends with the phenylalanine, and has 13 residues. Here the CDR3 DNA is all that survives: 39 bases in frame from base 1. Cut back by 10 bases and 5 bases, the V and J ends lie 15 bases apart. With respect to this clonotype: Its antigen remains undetermined. No base-level quality is on record; no much larger clone is a single base apart.

Sequences were obtained from whole blood. This clonotype was sampled from an adult who was a healthcare worker with PCR-confirmed SARS-CoV-2 infection or an uninfected control (not recorded which). The rearranged segments are TRBV12-3 or TRBV12-4 and TRBJ1-3; the D gene cannot be resolved reliably. The DNA reads as follows: TGTGCCATCGAAGAGGACCGCAGAAACACCATATATTTT. Its product reads: CAIEEDRRNTIYF.